Each of the 6 T cell receptor beta chains below was sequenced from the same sample in a study of identical twins. TCRdb reprocessed the 5' RACE reads via MiXCR and lists one record per CDR3 protein. The table shows some 630,000 distinct CDR3 sequences, with under 8.5% occurring only once. A further study also used this sample, focusing on yellow fever vaccine responses in identical twins.

Sequenced: PBMCs. The receptors were gathered from a young woman in good health.

This clonotype has a count of ten or more. The chain couples TRBV29-1 to TRBJ2-2, with a weak D call TRBD2 (7 bases). This CDR3 contains 18 residues. Between the trimmed V and J ends, which lost 2 bases and 0 bases, there was a span of 19 bases. Germline V gene lookup returns CDR1 SQVTM and CDR2 ANQGSEA. CDR3 sequence: CSVESRGEGVTNTGELFF. The CDR3 DNA sequence: TGCAGCGTTGAATCTCGGGGGGAGGGGGTCACGAACACCGGGGAGCTGTTTTTT.

The rearrangement joins TRBV20-1 to TRBJ2-1; 12 bases align to TRBD2. With 0 bases clipped from V and 5 bases from J, the junction kept 8 bases outside the gene matches. The CDR3 extends over 17 amino acids. Germline lookup yields CDR1 DFQATT and CDR2 SNEGSKA (reference sequence). Here the CDR3 DNA reads TGCAGTGCTAGAGACGTAACTACTAGCGGGGGGAACAATGAGCAGTTCTTC. It specifies CSARDVTTSGGNNEQFF.

Ten or more counts support this clonotype. The chain joins TRBV29-1 to TRBJ2-7; 7 bases align to TRBD2. Unmatched junction bases numbered 3, after V lost 4 bases and J lost 0 bases. CDR1 and CDR2 (germline): SQVTM, ANQGSEA. CDR3 length: 13 residues. Here the CDR3 reads CSVVGGSSYEQYF. CDR3 nucleotide sequence: TGCAGCGTTGTTGGCGGGAGCTCCTACGAGCAGTACTTC.

V is TRBV6-5 and J is TRBJ1-1; D gene uncertain. The CDR3 spans 15 residues. CDR1 MNHEY and CDR2 SVGAGI come from the germline V gene. Trimming removed 2 bases from V and 3 bases from J, with 13 bases in between. This CDR3 reads CASSYLAPRDTEAFF. CDR3 sequence (DNA): TGTGCCAGCAGTTACCTTGCGCCCCGGGACACTGAAGCTTTCTTT.

In its sample, this clonotype was seen a few times. This sequence joins TRBV5-1 and TRBJ2-5; TRBD2 aligns across 9 bases. The CDR3 extends over 17 amino acids. Germline values: CDR1 SGHRS, CDR2 YFSETQ. Trimming removed 1 base from V and 2 bases from J; junction bases left unmatched: 9. CDR3 DNA sequence: TGCGCCAGCAGCTTGTCTGTGACTAGCGGAGATCAAGAGACCCAGTACTTC. Its protein is CASSLSVTSGDQETQYF. The complete variable domain, with remaining parts taken from reference TRBV5-1 and TRBJ2-5, reads KAGVTQTPRYLIKTRGQQVTLSCSPISGHRSVSWYQQTPGQGLQFLFEYFSETQRNKGNFPGRFSGRQFSNSRSEMNVSTLELGDSALYLCASSLSVTSGDQETQYFGPGTRLLVL.

The CDR3 loop reads CSATDSNQPQHF. For the CDR3, the DNA is TGCAGTGCTACGGACAGCAATCAGCCCCAGCATTTT. The genes are TRBV20-1 and TRBJ1-5; no definite D call. Germline assignment: CDR1 DFQATT and CDR2 SNEGSKA (reference sequence). The CDR3 totals 12 residues. Trimming shortened V by 4 bases and J by 1 base, and 5 bases separated the two germline ends.